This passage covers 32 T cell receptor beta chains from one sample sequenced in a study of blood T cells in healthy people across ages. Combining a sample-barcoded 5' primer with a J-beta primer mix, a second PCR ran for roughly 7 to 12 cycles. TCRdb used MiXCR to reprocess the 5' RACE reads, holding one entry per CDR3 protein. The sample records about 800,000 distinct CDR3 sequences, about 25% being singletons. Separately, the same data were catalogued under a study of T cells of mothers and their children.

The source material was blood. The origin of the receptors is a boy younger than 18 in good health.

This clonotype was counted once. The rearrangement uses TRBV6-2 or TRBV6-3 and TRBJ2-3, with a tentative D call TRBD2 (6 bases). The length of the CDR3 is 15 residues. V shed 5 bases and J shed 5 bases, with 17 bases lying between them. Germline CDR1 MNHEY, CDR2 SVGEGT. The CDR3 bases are TGTGCCAGCAGTCGAACTAGCCCCGCTGGAGATACGCAGTATTTT. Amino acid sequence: CASSRTSPAGDTQYF.

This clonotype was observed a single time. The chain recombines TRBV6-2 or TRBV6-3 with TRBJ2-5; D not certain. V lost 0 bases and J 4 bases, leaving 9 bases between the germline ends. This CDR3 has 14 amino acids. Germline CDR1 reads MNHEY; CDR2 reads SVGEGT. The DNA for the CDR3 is TGTGCCAGCAGTTACTCTACGAGTAGAGAGACCCAGTACTTC. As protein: CASSYSTSRETQYF.

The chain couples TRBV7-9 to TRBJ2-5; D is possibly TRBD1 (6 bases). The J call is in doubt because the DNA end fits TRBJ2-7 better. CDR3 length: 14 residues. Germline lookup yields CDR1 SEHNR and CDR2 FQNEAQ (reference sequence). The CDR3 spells CASSNPRDMYEQYF. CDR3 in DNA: TGTGCCAGCAGCAACCCCCGGGACATGTACGAGCAGTACTTC.

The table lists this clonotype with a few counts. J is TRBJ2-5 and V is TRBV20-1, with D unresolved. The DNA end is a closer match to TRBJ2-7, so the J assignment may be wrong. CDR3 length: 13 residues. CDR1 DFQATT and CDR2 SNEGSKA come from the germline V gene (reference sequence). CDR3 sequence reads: CSVLRASAYEQYF. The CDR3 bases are TGCAGTGTACTCCGGGCGTCCGCCTACGAGCAGTACTTC.

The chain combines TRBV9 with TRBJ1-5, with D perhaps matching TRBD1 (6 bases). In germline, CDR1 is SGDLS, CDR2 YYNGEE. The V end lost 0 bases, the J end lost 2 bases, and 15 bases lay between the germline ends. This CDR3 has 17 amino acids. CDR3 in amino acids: CASSVGGGAAGNQPQHF. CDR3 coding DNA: TGTGCCAGCAGCGTAGGAGGGGGGGCAGCTGGCAATCAGCCCCAGCATTTT.

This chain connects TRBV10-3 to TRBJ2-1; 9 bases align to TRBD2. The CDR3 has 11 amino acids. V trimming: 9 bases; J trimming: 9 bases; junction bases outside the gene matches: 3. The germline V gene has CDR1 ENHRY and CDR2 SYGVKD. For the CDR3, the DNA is TGTGCCATTAGCGGGGGAGGTGAGCAGTTCTTC. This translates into CAISGGGEQFF.

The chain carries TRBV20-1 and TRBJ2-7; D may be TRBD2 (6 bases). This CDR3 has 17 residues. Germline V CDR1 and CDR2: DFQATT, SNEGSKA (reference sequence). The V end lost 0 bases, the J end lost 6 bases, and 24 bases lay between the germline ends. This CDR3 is CSARDGAGKQGRGEQYF. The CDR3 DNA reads TGCAGTGCTAGAGATGGGGCGGGGAAGCAGGGCAGAGGCGAGCAGTACTTC.

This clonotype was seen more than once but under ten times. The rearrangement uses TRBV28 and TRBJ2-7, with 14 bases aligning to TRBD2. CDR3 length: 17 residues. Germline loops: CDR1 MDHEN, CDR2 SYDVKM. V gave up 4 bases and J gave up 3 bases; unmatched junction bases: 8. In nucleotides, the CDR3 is TGTGCCAGCAGTTCGACGGGACTAGCGGGGGTGAACTACGAGCAGTACTTC. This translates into CASSSTGLAGVNYEQYF.

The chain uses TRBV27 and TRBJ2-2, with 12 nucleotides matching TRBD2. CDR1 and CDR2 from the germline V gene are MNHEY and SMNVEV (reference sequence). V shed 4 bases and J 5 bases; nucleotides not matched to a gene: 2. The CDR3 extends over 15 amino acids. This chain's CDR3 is CASSSGTSGTGELFF. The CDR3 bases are TGTGCCAGCAGTTCAGGGACTAGCGGGACCGGGGAGCTGTTTTTT.

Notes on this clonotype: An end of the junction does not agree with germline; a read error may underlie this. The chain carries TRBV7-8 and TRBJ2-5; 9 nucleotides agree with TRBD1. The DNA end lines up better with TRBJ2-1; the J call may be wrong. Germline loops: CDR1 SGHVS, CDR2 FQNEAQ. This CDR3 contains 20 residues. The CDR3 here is CASSLEARDREFYSYSEQFF. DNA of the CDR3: TGTGCCAGCAGCTTGGAGGCCCGGGACAGGGAATTTTACTCCTACAGTGAGCAGTTCTTC.

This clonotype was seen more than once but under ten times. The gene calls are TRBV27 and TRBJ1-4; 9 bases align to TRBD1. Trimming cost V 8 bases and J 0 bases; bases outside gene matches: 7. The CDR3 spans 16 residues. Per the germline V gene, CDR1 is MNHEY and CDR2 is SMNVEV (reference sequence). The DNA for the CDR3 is TGTGCCAGCTCCGGGACAGGGTCGCCAACTAATGAAAAACTGTTTTTT. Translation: CASSGTGSPTNEKLFF.

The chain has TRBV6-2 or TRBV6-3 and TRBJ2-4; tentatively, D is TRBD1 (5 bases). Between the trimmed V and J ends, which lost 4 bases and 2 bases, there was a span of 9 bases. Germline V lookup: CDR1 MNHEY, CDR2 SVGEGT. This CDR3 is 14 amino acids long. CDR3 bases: TGTGCCAGCAGTTTCCCAGGGACCAAAAACATTCAGTACTTC. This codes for CASSFPGTKNIQYF.

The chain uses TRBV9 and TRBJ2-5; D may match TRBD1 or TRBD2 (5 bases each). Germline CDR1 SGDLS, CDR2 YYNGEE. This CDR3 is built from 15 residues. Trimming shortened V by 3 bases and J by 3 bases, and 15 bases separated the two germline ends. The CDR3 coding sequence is TGTGCCAGCAGCGCTCTGGGGACGGTCAAAGAGACCCAGTACTTC. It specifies CASSALGTVKETQYF.

CDR3 loop: CTAGGNRGQSSLGFF. The CDR3 nucleotides read TGCACCGCGGGGGGGAATCGCGGGCAATCTTCTCTGGGTTTCTTT. The chain couples TRBV20-1 to TRBJ1-1, with D perhaps matching TRBD1 (5 bases). In germline, CDR1 is DFQATT, CDR2 SNEGSKA (reference sequence). This CDR3 has 15 amino acids.

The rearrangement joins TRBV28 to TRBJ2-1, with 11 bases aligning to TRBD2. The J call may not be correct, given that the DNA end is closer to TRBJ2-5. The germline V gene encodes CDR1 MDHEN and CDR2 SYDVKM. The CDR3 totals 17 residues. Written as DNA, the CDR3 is TGTGCCAGCAGTCCGTCCCTCGTAGCGGGGGGGCTCGAGACCCAGTACTTC. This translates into CASSPSLVAGGLETQYF.

The CDR3 nucleotides are TGCGCCAGCAGCGGCAGGGGTGATAATACGCAGTATTTT. It specifies CASSGRGDNTQYF. This chain joins TRBV10-2 and TRBJ2-3, with a weak D call TRBD1 (6 bases). Per germline, CDR1 WSHSY and CDR2 SAAADI. V lost 6 bases and J 7 bases, leaving 14 bases between the germline ends. The CDR3 totals 13 residues.

The chain's CDR3 is CASSLVFGFDTQYF. DNA of the CDR3: TGTGCCAGCAGCTTAGTCTTCGGTTTTGATACGCAGTATTTT. The gene calls are TRBV7-9 and TRBJ2-3, with unresolved D. CDR3 length equals 14 residues. Germline V gene sequence: CDR1 SEHNR, CDR2 FQNEAQ (reference sequence). Trimming cost V 1 base and J 6 bases, with 11 bases left between them.

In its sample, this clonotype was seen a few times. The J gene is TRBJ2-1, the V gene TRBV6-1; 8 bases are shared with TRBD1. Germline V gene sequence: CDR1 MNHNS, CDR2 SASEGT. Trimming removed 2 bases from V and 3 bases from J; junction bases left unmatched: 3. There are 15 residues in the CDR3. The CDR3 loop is CASSESGGGYNEQFF. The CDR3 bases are TGTGCCAGCAGTGAATCAGGGGGCGGCTACAATGAGCAGTTCTTC.

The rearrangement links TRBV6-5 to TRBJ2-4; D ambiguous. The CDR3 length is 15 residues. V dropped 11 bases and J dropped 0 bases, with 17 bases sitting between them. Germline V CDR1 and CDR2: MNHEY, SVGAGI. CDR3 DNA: TGTGCCTCCTCTCGCGGTGCCCTAGCCAAAAACATTCAGTACTTC. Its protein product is CASSRGALAKNIQYF.

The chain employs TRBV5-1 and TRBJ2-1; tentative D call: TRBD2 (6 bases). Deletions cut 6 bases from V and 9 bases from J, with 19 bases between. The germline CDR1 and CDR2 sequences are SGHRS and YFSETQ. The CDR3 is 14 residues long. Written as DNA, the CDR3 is TGCGCCAGCAACGTCCGGGACTCCACAGGTGAGCAGTTCTTC. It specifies CASNVRDSTGEQFF.

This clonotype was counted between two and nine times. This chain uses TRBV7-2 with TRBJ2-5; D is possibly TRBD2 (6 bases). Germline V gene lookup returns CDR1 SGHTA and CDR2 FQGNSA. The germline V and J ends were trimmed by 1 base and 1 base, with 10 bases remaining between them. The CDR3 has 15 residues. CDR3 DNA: TGTGCCAGCAGCTTAGTTACTAGCTTCCAAGAGACCCAGTACTTC. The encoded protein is CASSLVTSFQETQYF.

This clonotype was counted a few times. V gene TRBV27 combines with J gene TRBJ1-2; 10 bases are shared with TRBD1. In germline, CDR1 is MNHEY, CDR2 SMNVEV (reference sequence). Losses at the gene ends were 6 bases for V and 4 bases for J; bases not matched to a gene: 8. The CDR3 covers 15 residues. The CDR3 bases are TGTGCCAGCAGCGTGGACGGGGACAGGGGCTATGGCTACACCTTC. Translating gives CASSVDGDRGYGYTF.

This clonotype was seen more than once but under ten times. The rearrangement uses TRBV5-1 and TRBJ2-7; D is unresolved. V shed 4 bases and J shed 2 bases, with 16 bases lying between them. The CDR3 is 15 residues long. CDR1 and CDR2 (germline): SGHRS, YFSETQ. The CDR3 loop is CASSPYRPETYEQYF. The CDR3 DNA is TGCGCCAGCAGCCCATATAGACCAGAAACCTACGAGCAGTACTTC.

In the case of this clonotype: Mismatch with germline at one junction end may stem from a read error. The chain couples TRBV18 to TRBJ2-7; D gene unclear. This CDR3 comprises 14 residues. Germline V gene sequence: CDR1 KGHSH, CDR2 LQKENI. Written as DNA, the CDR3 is TGTGCCAGCCCACCACGAGACGGATCCTACGAGCAGTACTTC. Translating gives CASPPRDGSYEQYF.

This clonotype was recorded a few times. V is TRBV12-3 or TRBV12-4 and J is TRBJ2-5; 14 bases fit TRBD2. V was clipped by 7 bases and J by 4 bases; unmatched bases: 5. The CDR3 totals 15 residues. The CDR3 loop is CASNKGTSGRETQYF. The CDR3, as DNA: TGTGCCAGCAATAAGGGGACTAGCGGGAGAGAGACCCAGTACTTC.

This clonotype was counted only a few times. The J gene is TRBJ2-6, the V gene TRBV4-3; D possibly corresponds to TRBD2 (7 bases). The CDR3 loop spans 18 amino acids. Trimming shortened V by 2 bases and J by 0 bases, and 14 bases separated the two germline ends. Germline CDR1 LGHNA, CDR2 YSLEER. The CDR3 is CASSQWGGGGSGANVLTF. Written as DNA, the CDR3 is TGCGCCAGCAGCCAATGGGGAGGGGGGGGCTCTGGGGCCAACGTCCTGACTTTC.

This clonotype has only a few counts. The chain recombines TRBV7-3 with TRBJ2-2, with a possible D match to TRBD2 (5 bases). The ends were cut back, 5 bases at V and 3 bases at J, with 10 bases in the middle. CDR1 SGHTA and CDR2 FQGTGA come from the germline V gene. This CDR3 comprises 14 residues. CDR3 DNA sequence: TGTGCCAGCAGCATCCTAGCACACACCGGGGAGCTGTTTTTT. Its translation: CASSILAHTGELFF.

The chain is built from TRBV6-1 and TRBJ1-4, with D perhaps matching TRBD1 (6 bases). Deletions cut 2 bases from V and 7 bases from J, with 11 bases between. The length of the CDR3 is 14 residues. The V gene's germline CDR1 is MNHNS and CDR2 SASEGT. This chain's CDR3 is CASSEQGIGEKLFF. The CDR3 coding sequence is TGTGCCAGCAGTGAACAGGGGATCGGTGAAAAACTGTTTTTT.

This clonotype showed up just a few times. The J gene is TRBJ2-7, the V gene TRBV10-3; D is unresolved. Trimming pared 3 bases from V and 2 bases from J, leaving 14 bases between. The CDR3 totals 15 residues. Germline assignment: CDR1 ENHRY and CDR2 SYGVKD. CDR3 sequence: CAISEKRYPPYEQYF. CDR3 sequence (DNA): TGTGCCATCAGTGAAAAGAGGTATCCCCCCTACGAGCAGTACTTC.

CDR3 protein: CASSDGSSGVDEQFF. For the CDR3, the DNA is TGTGCCAGCAGCGACGGGAGTTCGGGAGTGGACGAGCAGTTCTTC. The chain uses TRBV7-9 and TRBJ2-1; TRBD2 might be the D (6 bases). Germline V CDR1 and CDR2: SEHNR, FQNEAQ (reference sequence). The V end lost 5 bases, the J end lost 10 bases, and 21 bases lay between the germline ends. The CDR3 covers 15 residues.

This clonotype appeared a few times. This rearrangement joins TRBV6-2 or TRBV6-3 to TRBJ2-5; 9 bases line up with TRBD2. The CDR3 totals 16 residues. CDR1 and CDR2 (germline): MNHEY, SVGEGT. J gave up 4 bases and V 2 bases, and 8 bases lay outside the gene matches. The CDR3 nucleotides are TGTGCCAGCAGTTACAAGCTCCTAGCGGGGCGAGAGACCCAGTACTTC. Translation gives CASSYKLLAGRETQYF.

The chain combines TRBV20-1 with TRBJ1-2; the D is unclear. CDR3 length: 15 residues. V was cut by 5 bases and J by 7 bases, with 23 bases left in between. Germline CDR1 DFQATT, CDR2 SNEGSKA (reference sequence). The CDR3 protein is CSAQMERSGFAGYTF. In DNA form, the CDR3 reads TGCAGTGCTCAAATGGAGAGGTCCGGGTTCGCTGGCTACACCTTC.